What follows are 13 T cell receptor beta chains derived from one specimen sequenced in a study of PD-1 blockade in classical Hodgkin lymphoma. Each and every patient relapsed after autologous stem cell transplantation, and patients got differing brentuximab vedotin exposure. Measured with immunoSEQ multiplex PCR; TCRdb has only the in-frame clones, and not every one. Among roughly 56,000 clones listed, 70% to 90% were seen once. The sequences come from peripheral blood mononuclear cells (PBMCs), collected before the second cycle of nivolumab. Receptors originate from a human donor with classical Hodgkin lymphoma.

For the CDR3, the DNA is TGTGCCAGCAGCAAAGTAGGAGACAGGGACACTGAAGCTTTCTTT. It is translated as CASSKVGDRDTEAFF. The V call is TRBV21-1, the J call TRBJ1-1; the table gives TRBD1 as D, unverified against the DNA. TRBV21-1 is assigned pseudogene status. CDR3 length: 15 residues.

This chain joins TRBV2 and TRBJ1-2; TRBD1 might be the D (6 bases). The germline V gene has CDR1 SNHLY and CDR2 FYNNEI. CDR3 length: 12 residues. With 6 bases removed from V and 8 bases from J, the gap between germline ends came to 13 bases. CDR3 sequence reads: CASSLTQGGYTF. DNA for the CDR3: TGTGCCAGCAGCCTAACACAGGGAGGCTACACCTTC.

J is TRBJ2-5 and V is TRBV14; the D gene is possibly TRBD1 (6 bases). CDR1 and CDR2 (germline): SGHDN, FVKESK. V shed 3 bases and J shed 2 bases, with 10 bases lying between them. The CDR3 contains 14 residues. The CDR3: CASSHRGVQETQYF. The CDR3 nucleotides are TGTGCCAGCAGCCACAGGGGCGTACAAGAGACCCAGTACTTC.

The chain couples TRBV19 to TRBJ2-7; D is uncertain. Germline-derived CDR1 and CDR2 are LNHDA and SQIVND (reference sequence). The CDR3 contains 11 residues. In nucleotides, the CDR3 is TGTGCGCAAGCTCGGGCGGACGAGCAGTACTTC. It yields the protein CAQARADEQYF.

The chain employs TRBV6-6 and TRBJ2-7, with D maybe TRBD1 (6 bases). Trimming removed 6 bases from V and 3 bases from J, with 18 bases in between. Germline V gene sequence: CDR1 MNHNY, CDR2 SVGAGI (reference sequence). The CDR3 is 15 amino acids. CDR3 sequence: CASSPGTLGSYEQYF. DNA for the CDR3: TGTGCCAGCAGCCCGGGGACACTGGGGAGCTACGAGCAGTACTTC.

This rearrangement joins TRBV14 to TRBJ2-5; either TRBD1 or TRBD2 may fit D (6 bases each). The germline V and J ends were trimmed by 1 base and 4 bases, with 13 bases remaining between them. CDR3 length: 15 amino acids. Germline V gives CDR1 SGHDN, CDR2 FVKESK. This chain's CDR3 is CASSQGRGAGETQYF. In DNA form, the CDR3 reads TGTGCCAGCAGCCAAGGAAGGGGGGCCGGAGAGACCCAGTACTTC.

V gene TRBV5-1 combines with J gene TRBJ2-7; 9 positions agree with TRBD1. Looked up from germline, CDR1 is SGHRS and CDR2 is YFSETQ. V lost 1 base, J lost 9 bases, and 11 bases stayed unmatched. The CDR3 totals 15 residues. CDR3 bases: TGCGCCAGCAGCTTGCAGACGGGACAGGGCTCAGTGCAGTACTTC. Translated: CASSLQTGQGSVQYF.

Only a few counts were recorded for this clone. J is TRBJ2-1 and V is TRBV6-4; tentatively, D is TRBD2 (6 bases). CDR3 length: 14 amino acids. The V and J ends lost 5 bases and 0 bases respectively, with 8 bases between them. Germline CDR1 MRHNA, CDR2 SNTAGT. The CDR3 region is CASSLEGSYNEQFF. The CDR3 region has the DNA TGTGCCAGCAGTCTGGAGGGCTCCTACAATGAGCAGTTCTTC.

The chain has TRBV7-8 and TRBJ2-2; D is undetermined. The CDR3 contains 17 residues. Trimming pared 2 bases from V and 0 bases from J, leaving 13 bases between. Germline V gives CDR1 SGHVS, CDR2 FQNEAQ. In DNA, the CDR3 is TGTGCCAGCAGCTTATATTTAGCTGGGACGAACACCGGGGAGCTGTTTTTT. Translated: CASSLYLAGTNTGELFF.

CDR3 in amino acids: CASSPGQGGYIQYF. The CDR3 coding sequence is TGCGCCAGCAGCCCGGGACAGGGAGGGTACATTCAGTACTTC. This rearrangement joins TRBV5-1 to TRBJ2-4, with 9 bases matching TRBD1. Germline lookup yields CDR1 SGHRS and CDR2 YFSETQ. This CDR3 is 14 amino acids long. V gave up 4 bases and J gave up 8 bases; unmatched junction bases: 7.

The genes are TRBV7-9 and TRBJ2-3; 14 bases are a match to TRBD2. The trim removed 1 base at V and 3 bases at J, leaving 6 bases unmatched. Germline V gene lookup returns CDR1 SEHNR and CDR2 FQNEAQ (reference sequence). The CDR3 is 18 residues long. The CDR3 loop is CASSLDRTSGGRTDTQYF. The CDR3 DNA follows: TGTGCCAGCAGCTTAGATCGGACTAGCGGGGGGAGAACAGATACGCAGTATTTT.

The count of this clone is one. The V gene is TRBV6-6, the J gene TRBJ1-1; no reliable D call. V lost 7 bases, J lost 1 base, and 13 bases lay in between. The CDR3 has 14 amino acids. Per the germline V gene, CDR1 is MNHNY and CDR2 is SVGAGI (reference sequence). This chain's CDR3 is CASITGVRNTEAFF. In DNA form, the CDR3 reads TGTGCCAGCATCACCGGGGTGAGGAACACTGAAGCTTTCTTT.

This clone has just a few counts. The chain has TRBV7-9 and TRBJ2-1; maybe TRBD2 (7 bases). CDR1 and CDR2 (germline): SEHNR, FQNEAQ (reference sequence). CDR3 length: 17 amino acids. Trimming removed 1 base at V and 0 bases at J, with 13 bases between. CDR3 sequence: CASSLVGGAASYNEQFF. Here the CDR3 DNA reads TGTGCCAGCAGCTTAGTTGGGGGGGCCGCCTCCTACAATGAGCAGTTCTTC. Drawing the rest from reference TRBV7-9 and TRBJ2-1, the complete variable domain is DTGVSQNPRHKITKRGQNVTFRCDPISEHNRLYWYRQTLGQGPEFLTYFQNEAQLEKSRLLSDRFSAERPKGSFSTLEIQRTEQGDSAMYLCASSLVGGAASYNEQFFGPGTRLTVL.